These 14 T cell receptor beta chains were all obtained from the same sample, sequenced in a study of shared clonotypes between healthy human individuals. TCRdb keeps only in-frame clones here, not all; method: immunoSEQ multiplex PCR. The data show some 2,000,000 clones, roughly 95% seen once. Sequencing was done on a sample of naive CD4+ T cells sorted from blood. Subset: CD45RA+ positively selected. These receptors originate from a man younger than 35 in good health.

The chain carries TRBV18 and TRBJ2-7; D is undetermined. The germline gives CDR1 KGHSH, CDR2 LQKENI. CDR3 length: 13 residues. V dropped 4 bases and J dropped 2 bases, with 9 bases sitting between them. The CDR3: CASSRQDTYEQYF. The CDR3 DNA is TGTGCCAGCTCACGCCAAGACACCTACGAGCAGTACTTC. Using reference TRBV18 and TRBJ2-7 for the parts outside the CDR3, the full variable domain is NAGVMQNPRHLVRRRGQEARLRCSPMKGHSHVYWYRQLPEEGLKFMVYLQKENIIDESGMPKERFSAEFPKEGPSILRIQQVVRGDSAAYFCASSRQDTYEQYFGPGTRLTVT.

The V gene is TRBV2, the J gene TRBJ1-5; D not resolved. Germline assignment: CDR1 SNHLY and CDR2 FYNNEI. V lost 1 base and J 1 base, leaving 11 bases between the germline ends. The CDR3 has 16 residues. The CDR3, as DNA: TGTGCCAGCAGTGAAGAAACCTCCAGAAGCAATCAGCCCCAGCATTTT. Its translation: CASSEETSRSNQPQHF.

J is TRBJ2-5 and V is TRBV5-4; 9 bases match TRBD2. Looked up from germline, CDR1 is SGHNT and CDR2 is YYREEE (reference sequence). The CDR3 contains 16 residues. The trim removed 4 bases at V and 4 bases at J, leaving 11 bases unmatched. Here the CDR3 reads CASSPRGGRAVETQYF. DNA of the CDR3: TGTGCCAGCAGCCCACGGGGCGGGAGGGCCGTAGAGACCCAGTACTTC.

This chain links TRBV4-1 with TRBJ2-7; 10 bases agree with TRBD1. The V gene end was trimmed by 3 bases and the J gene end by 6 bases; junction bases not matched to a gene: 8. In germline, CDR1 is MGHRA, CDR2 YSYEKL. The CDR3 sequence is 15 residues long. CDR3 amino acids: CASSHLDRGYREQYF. The CDR3 DNA is TGCGCCAGCAGCCATCTGGACAGGGGGTATCGCGAGCAGTACTTC.

The chain employs TRBV7-2 and TRBJ2-3; 10 nucleotides line up with TRBD2. V lost 2 bases and J lost 4; bases outside the gene matches: 15. The CDR3 is made up of 19 amino acids. The germline gives CDR1 SGHTA, CDR2 FQGNSA. This CDR3 is CASSLISSEAGGRADTQYF. CDR3 nucleotides: TGTGCCAGCAGCTTAATCTCTTCTGAAGCGGGAGGGCGGGCAGATACGCAGTATTTT. Full variable domain (remainder filled in from reference TRBV7-2 and TRBJ2-3): GAGVSQSPSNKVTEKGKDVELRCDPISGHTALYWYRQSLGQGLEFLIYFQGNSAPDKSGLPSDRFSAERTGGSVSTLTIQRTQQEDSAVYLCASSLISSEAGGRADTQYFGPGTRLTVL.

The count of this clone is one. This sequence joins TRBV25-1 and TRBJ1-1; D is unresolved. Germline values: CDR1 MGHDK, CDR2 SYGVNS. The CDR3 has 15 amino acids. V was shortened by 1 base and J by 1 base, with 10 bases between the two germline ends. CDR3 DNA: TGTGCCAGCAGTGAATTGGGAGACACGAACACTGAAGCTTTCTTT. Translated, it gives CASSELGDTNTEAFF.

This rearrangement joins TRBV5-1 to TRBJ1-4; the match to TRBD1 covers 8 bases. From germline, CDR1 is SGHRS and CDR2 YFSETQ. The CDR3 runs 16 residues. Germline trimming cut 4 bases from V and 8 bases from J; bases unmatched to any gene: 13. The CDR3 sequence: CASSPEGQGRGEKLFF. CDR3 sequence (DNA): TGCGCCAGCAGCCCTGAAGGACAGGGAAGAGGAGAAAAACTGTTTTTT. The full variable domain, in which reference TRBV5-1 and TRBJ1-4 provide the parts outside the CDR3, is KAGVTQTPRYLIKTRGQQVTLSCSPISGHRSVSWYQQTPGQGLQFLFEYFSETQRNKGNFPGRFSGRQFSNSRSEMNVSTLELGDSALYLCASSPEGQGRGEKLFFGSGTQLSVL.

The chain has TRBV6-1 and TRBJ2-7; 7 bases are a match to TRBD1. The V gene's germline CDR1 is MNHNS and CDR2 SASEGT. The CDR3 totals 14 residues. V shed 7 bases and J 3 bases; nucleotides not matched to a gene: 9. The CDR3 here is CASKSGTEFYEQYF. The CDR3 DNA reads as TGTGCCAGCAAGTCCGGGACAGAGTTCTACGAGCAGTACTTC.

In regard to this clone: Other DNA sequences of this sample code for an identical CDR3. V and J are TRBV19 and TRBJ2-1; D is perhaps TRBD2 (6 bases). The CDR3 sequence is 11 residues long. Germline values: CDR1 LNHDA, CDR2 SQIVND (reference sequence). Trimming left V 4 bases short and J 9 bases short, with 7 bases between. The CDR3 nucleotides are TGTGCCAGTAGTAGGAGGGGTGAGCAGTTCTTC. Translating it yields CASSRRGEQFF.

DNA of the CDR3: TGTGCCAGCAGTACTGGACAACTACGGAATTCACCCCTCCACTTT. Its protein is CASSTGQLRNSPLHF. The chain carries TRBV6-5 and TRBJ1-6; a weak D match, TRBD1 (5 bases). This CDR3 is built from 15 residues. Trimming shortened V by 5 bases and J by 7 bases, and 15 bases separated the two germline ends. Germline CDR1 reads MNHEY; CDR2 reads SVGAGI.

The chain links TRBV6-1 to TRBJ1-1, with D unresolved. The germline V and J ends were trimmed by 7 bases and 6 bases, with 15 bases remaining between them. This CDR3 is 13 amino acids long. Per the germline V gene, CDR1 is MNHNS and CDR2 is SASEGT. The CDR3 reads CASTRNPGSEAFF. CDR3 bases: TGTGCCAGCACCCGAAACCCCGGTTCTGAAGCTTTCTTT.

The chain joins TRBV7-9 to TRBJ2-3, with 9 bases fitting TRBD1. Per germline, CDR1 SEHNR and CDR2 FQNEAQ (reference sequence). Trimming took 5 bases from V and 4 from J; bases not matched to a gene: 10. The CDR3 loop spans 16 amino acids. The DNA for the CDR3 is TGTGCCAGCAGCCCCGGGGACAGGGATTTTGCAGATACGCAGTATTTT. Its translation: CASSPGDRDFADTQYF.

The rearrangement joins TRBV2 to TRBJ2-5; 7 bases agree with TRBD2. The CDR3 loop spans 13 amino acids. Germline loops: CDR1 SNHLY, CDR2 FYNNEI. V lost 8 bases to trimming and J lost 2 bases; unmatched junction nucleotides: 5. In nucleotides, the CDR3 is TGTGCCAGCGGGAGGGGTCCACAAGAGACCCAGTACTTC. Residues: CASGRGPQETQYF.

The chain carries TRBV5-5 and TRBJ1-3; D unclear. Germline lookup yields CDR1 SGHKS and CDR2 YYEKEE (reference sequence). The CDR3 is made up of 16 amino acids. Trimming pared 2 bases from V and 0 bases from J, leaving 12 bases between. Here the CDR3 DNA reads TGTGCCAGCAGCTTAGAGCCCCTCCGCTCTGGAAACACCATATATTTT. This gives the protein CASSLEPLRSGNTIYF. Variable domain in full (rest from reference TRBV5-5 and TRBJ1-3): DAGVTQSPTHLIKTRGQQVTLRCSPISGHKSVSWYQQVLGQGPQFIFQYYEKEERGRGNFPDRFSARQFPNYSSELNVNALLLGDSALYLCASSLEPLRSGNTIYFGEGSWLTVV.